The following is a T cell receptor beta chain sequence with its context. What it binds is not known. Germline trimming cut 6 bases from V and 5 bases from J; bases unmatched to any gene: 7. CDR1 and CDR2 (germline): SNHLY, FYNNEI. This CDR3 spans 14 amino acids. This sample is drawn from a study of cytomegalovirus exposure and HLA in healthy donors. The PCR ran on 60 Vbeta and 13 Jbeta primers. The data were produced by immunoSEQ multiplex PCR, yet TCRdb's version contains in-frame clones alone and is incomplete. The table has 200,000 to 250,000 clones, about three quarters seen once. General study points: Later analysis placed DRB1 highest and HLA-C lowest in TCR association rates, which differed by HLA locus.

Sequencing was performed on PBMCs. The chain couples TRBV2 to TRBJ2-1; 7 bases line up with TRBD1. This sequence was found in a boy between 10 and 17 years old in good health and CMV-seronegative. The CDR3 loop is CASRARTGDNEQFF. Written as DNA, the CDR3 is TGTGCCAGCAGGGCCCGGACAGGCGACAATGAGCAGTTCTTC.